These 20 T cell receptor beta chains share one sample of origin, sequenced in a study of blood T cell repertoires in COVID-19. Profiled with immunoSEQ multiplex PCR; TCRdb holds only in-frame clones, not every one. The table lists about 370,000 clones, 75% to 90% of them singletons. Sample: PBMCs or T cells enriched from blood (not recorded which). The receptors shown here come from a man in his late teens or twenties who had recovered from COVID-19.

The CDR3 DNA is TGTGCCAGCAGCCCCAGTGTGACTAGCGGGGGGGCCATTCAGTACTTC. It translates to CASSPSVTSGGAIQYF. This chain links TRBV7-2 with TRBJ2-4, with TRBD2 matching over 14 bases. CDR3 length equals 16 residues. In germline, CDR1 is SGHTA, CDR2 FQGNSA. Trimming cost V 5 bases and J 9 bases; bases outside gene matches: 9.

The rearrangement links TRBV28 to TRBJ1-1; 8 bases match TRBD1. Germline lookup yields CDR1 MDHEN and CDR2 SYDVKM. Trimming removed 6 bases from V and 12 bases from J; junction bases left unmatched: 6. The CDR3 has 11 residues. CDR3 in DNA: TGTGCCAGCAGGGGGACAGGATCAACTTTCTTT. Protein sequence: CASRGTGSTFF.

V gene TRBV19 combines with J gene TRBJ1-5; a possible D gene is TRBD1 (6 bases). The CDR3 contains 13 residues. The ends were cut back, 8 bases at V and 2 bases at J, with 10 bases in the middle. Germline CDR1 and CDR2: LNHDA and SQIVND (reference sequence). The CDR3 bases are TGTGCCAGTGGGGGCAGGGGCAATCAGCCCCAGCATTTT. Residues: CASGGRGNQPQHF.

Only one count was recorded for this clone. CDR3 coding DNA: TGCAGCGTACGGACTAGCGGAAGCACAGATACGCAGTATTTT. It is translated as CSVRTSGSTDTQYF. The V call is TRBV29-1, the J call TRBJ2-3; 10 nucleotides line up with TRBD2. The germline V gene encodes CDR1 SQVTM and CDR2 ANQGSEA. V shed 6 bases and J 0 bases; nucleotides not matched to a gene: 3. The CDR3 is made up of 14 amino acids.

This chain joins TRBV6-5 and TRBJ2-7; TRBD1 matches 7 bases. This CDR3 contains 12 residues. CDR1 MNHEY and CDR2 SVGAGI come from the germline V gene. J gave up 6 bases and V 3 bases, and 2 bases lay outside the gene matches. CDR3 region: CASSYYRGEQYF. CDR3 bases: TGTGCCAGCAGTTATTACAGGGGCGAGCAGTACTTC.

The V gene is TRBV5-5, the J gene TRBJ2-1; D perhaps matches TRBD2 (6 bases). The CDR3 length is 12 residues. Germline V CDR1 and CDR2: SGHKS, YYEKEE (reference sequence). Trimming cost V 4 bases and J 8 bases, with 10 bases left between them. CDR3 residues: CASSAGLHEQFF. The CDR3 DNA reads as TGTGCCAGCAGCGCCGGACTACATGAGCAGTTCTTC.

The gene calls are TRBV2 and TRBJ2-5; no firm D call. Trimming pared 3 bases from V and 5 bases from J, leaving 7 bases between. Germline CDR1 is SNHLY and CDR2 is FYNNEI. This CDR3 is built from 12 residues. CDR3 in amino acids: CASSDDTETQYF. The CDR3 DNA reads as TGTGCCAGCAGTGACGACACGGAGACCCAGTACTTC.

The V and J genes are TRBV5-1 and TRBJ1-1; no definite D call. The germline V gene encodes CDR1 SGHRS and CDR2 YFSETQ. The CDR3 spans 14 residues. Trimming stripped 2 bases from V and 1 base from J, with 9 bases between. CDR3 bases: TGCGCCAGCAGCTTTTCAGAAACGAACACTGAAGCTTTCTTT. Protein: CASSFSETNTEAFF.

The chain recombines TRBV10-3 with TRBJ2-2; tentatively, D is TRBD1 (5 bases). V shed 2 bases and J shed 2 bases, with 12 bases lying between them. Per the germline V gene, CDR1 is ENHRY and CDR2 is SYGVKD. There are 16 residues in the CDR3. CDR3 sequence reads: CAISELKDKNTGELFF. The CDR3 nucleotides read TGTGCCATCAGTGAGCTCAAGGACAAAAACACCGGGGAGCTGTTTTTT.

The rearrangement links TRBV7-6 to TRBJ1-6, with D possibly TRBD1 on 6 matching bases. The V end was cut by 1 base, the J end by 7 bases, with 11 bases between. The CDR3 extends over 15 amino acids. Germline V gene data show CDR1 as SGHVS and CDR2 as FNYEAQ. The chain's CDR3 is CASSLEAGENSPLHF. The CDR3 DNA is TGTGCCAGCAGCTTAGAGGCAGGGGAGAATTCACCCCTCCACTTT.

A note on this clone: At one of its ends the junction is not consistent with the germline gene, which may arise from a read error. The gene calls are TRBV11-2 and TRBJ2-7, with 7 bases aligning to TRBD2. CDR1 and CDR2 (germline): SGHAT, FQNNGV. This CDR3 comprises 13 residues. CDR3 in amino acids: CASSPPWGGRPFF. CDR3 DNA: TGTGCCAGCAGCCCGCCCTGGGGGGGTCGGCCCTTCTTC. Variable domain in full (rest from reference TRBV11-2 and TRBJ2-7): EAGVAQSPRYKIIEKRQSVAFWCNPISGHATLYWYQQILGQGPKLLIQFQNNGVVDDSQLPKDRFSAERLKGVDSTLKIQPAKLEDSAVYLCASSPPWGGRPFFGPGTRLTVT.

For the CDR3, the DNA is TGTGCCAGCAGCTTAACCACTGACTTACACAGGAGCTCTGGAAACACCATATATTTT. Translation gives CASSLTTDLHRSSGNTIYF. The chain employs TRBV11-2 and TRBJ1-3; TRBD1 might be the D (5 bases). The CDR3 spans 19 residues. The germline V gene has CDR1 SGHAT and CDR2 FQNNGV. Trimming stripped 2 bases from V and 0 bases from J, with 20 bases between.

The rearrangement links TRBV2 to TRBJ2-7, with D uncertain. Germline-derived CDR1 and CDR2 are SNHLY and FYNNEI. The CDR3 is 13 amino acids. The germline V and J ends were trimmed by 3 bases and 2 bases, with 8 bases remaining between them. In DNA, the CDR3 is TGTGCCAGCAGTGATACTCCGACCTACGAGCAGTACTTC. Protein product: CASSDTPTYEQYF. Drawing the rest from reference TRBV2 and TRBJ2-7, the complete variable domain is EPEVTQTPSHQVTQMGQEVILRCVPISNHLYFYWYRQILGQKVEFLVSFYNNEISEKSEIFDDQFSVERPDGSNFTLKIRSTKLEDSAMYFCASSDTPTYEQYFGPGTRLTVT.

CDR3 residues: CASSFDSGYSPLHF. DNA for the CDR3: TGTGCCAGCAGCTTCGACAGTGGATATTCACCCCTCCACTTT. This chain joins TRBV7-6 and TRBJ1-6; possible D gene TRBD1, 5 bases. Germline V gene lookup returns CDR1 SGHVS and CDR2 FNYEAQ. With 3 bases removed from V and 8 bases from J, the gap between germline ends came to 11 bases. This CDR3 is built from 14 residues.

This chain links TRBV9 with TRBJ1-6, with TRBD1 matching 9 bases. CDR1 and CDR2 (germline): SGDLS, YYNGEE. The J segment lost 9 bases and the V segment lost 0 bases, leaving 4 bases of the junction unmatched. The CDR3 length is 15 residues. The CDR3 loop reads CASSVEDRGPSPLHF. CDR3 DNA sequence: TGTGCCAGCAGCGTAGAGGACAGGGGTCCTTCACCCCTCCACTTT.

V gene TRBV18 combines with J gene TRBJ1-4, with 12 bases identical to TRBD1. Germline V gene lookup returns CDR1 KGHSH and CDR2 LQKENI. V lost 3 bases to trimming and J lost 5 bases; unmatched junction nucleotides: 7. CDR3 length: 17 amino acids. CDR3 region: CASSPGTGGALNEKLFF. CDR3 in DNA: TGTGCCAGCTCACCCGGGACAGGGGGCGCGTTGAATGAAAAACTGTTTTTT.

The rearrangement uses TRBV5-1 and TRBJ1-1; D may be TRBD1 (5 bases). Trimming stripped 6 bases from V and 1 base from J, with 13 bases between. The CDR3 contains 14 residues. Germline V gives CDR1 SGHRS, CDR2 YFSETQ. For the CDR3, the DNA is TGCGCCAGCATGGAGGGCAGGGCGAACACTGAAGCTTTCTTT. Protein: CASMEGRANTEAFF.

The chain links TRBV7-2 to TRBJ1-3, with TRBD1 matching over 9 bases. The CDR3 covers 16 residues. Germline trimming cut 5 bases from V and 3 bases from J; bases unmatched to any gene: 8. In germline, CDR1 is SGHTA, CDR2 FQGNSA. The DNA of the CDR3 is TGTGCCAGCAGCGCGTCACAGGGGGCAAGTGGAAACACCATATATTTT. This translates into CASSASQGASGNTIYF. Full variable domain (outside the CDR3, taken from reference TRBV7-2 and TRBJ1-3): GAGVSQSPSNKVTEKGKDVELRCDPISGHTALYWYRQSLGQGLEFLIYFQGNSAPDKSGLPSDRFSAERTGGSVSTLTIQRTQQEDSAVYLCASSASQGASGNTIYFGEGSWLTVV.

The chain is built from TRBV5-3 and TRBJ2-1; 7 nucleotides align to TRBD2. TRBV5-3 is noted as an ORF with a role that remains uncertain. Unmatched junction bases numbered 7, after V lost 0 bases and J lost 4 bases. The CDR3 length is 16 residues. The CDR3 bases are TGTGCCAGAAGCTTGGCGGTCCAGCGGGGTTACAATGAGCAGTTCTTC. Encoded protein: CARSLAVQRGYNEQFF.

The V call is TRBV15, the J call TRBJ2-1; no clear D. Looked up from germline, CDR1 is LNHNV and CDR2 is YYDKDF (reference sequence). V gave up 3 bases and J gave up 2 bases, with 11 bases separating them. This CDR3 comprises 15 residues. The CDR3 region has the DNA TGTGCCACCAGCAGGGCTCGCGGAACCTACAATGAGCAGTTCTTC. Protein: CATSRARGTYNEQFF.